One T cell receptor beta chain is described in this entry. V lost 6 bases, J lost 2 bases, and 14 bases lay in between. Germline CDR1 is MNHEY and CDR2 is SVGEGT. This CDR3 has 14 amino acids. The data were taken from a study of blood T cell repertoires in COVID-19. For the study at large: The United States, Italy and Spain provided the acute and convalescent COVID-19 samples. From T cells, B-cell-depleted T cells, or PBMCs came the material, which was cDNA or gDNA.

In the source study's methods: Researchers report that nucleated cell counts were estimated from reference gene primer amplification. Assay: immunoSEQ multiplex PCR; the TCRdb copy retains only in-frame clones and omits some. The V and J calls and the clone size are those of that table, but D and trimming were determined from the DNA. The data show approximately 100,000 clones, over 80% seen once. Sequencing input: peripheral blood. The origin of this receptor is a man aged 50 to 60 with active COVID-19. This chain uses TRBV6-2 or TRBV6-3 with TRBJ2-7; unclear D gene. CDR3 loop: CASSPVSVPYEQYF. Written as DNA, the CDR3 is TGTGCCAGCAGCCCCGTGTCAGTTCCCTACGAGCAGTACTTC.